Ten or more counts support the clone carrying this T cell receptor (beta chain). Its antigen remains unknown. Naive CD8 T cells were sorted, and the gate applied was CD8+CD4-CCR7+CD45RA+. This sample stems from a study of molecular identifiers for immune sequencing clone quantification. Study-wide results and limits: Researchers reportedly could pick up spiked Jurkat TCR RNA from one cell mixed into more than 800,000 naive cells. Over 99% of effector molecules, but under 1% in naive cells, were held by clones with more than 20 RNA copies.

TCRdb redid the calling of the PCR reads with MiXCR, one entry per CDR3 protein. The sample yields 40,000 to 45,000 distinct CDR3 sequences, about 18% seen once. The V segment lost 2 bases and the J segment 4 bases; nucleotides outside the gene matches: 6. Per the germline V gene, CDR1 is MNHEY and CDR2 is SMNVEV (reference sequence). The CDR3 sequence is 15 residues long. The J gene is TRBJ2-7, the V gene TRBV27; TRBD2 matches 9 bases. This receptor was taken from a human donor in good health. Some libraries in this study had Jurkat cell RNA spiked in. The sample comprised naive CD8+ T cells from blood, with Jurkat cell RNA spiked in. Specified subset: FACS-sorted CD8+CD4-CCR7+CD45RA+ naive T cells. DNA for the CDR3: TGTGCCAGCAGTTTAACCGGGACTAGCTATTACGAGCAGTACTTC. As protein: CASSLTGTSYYEQYF.